This T cell receptor (beta chain) was recorded in a study of T cell responses to AZD1222 COVID-19 vaccine. Study findings and constraints: Donor demographics were predominantly white British with a female majority; clonal diversity may be underestimated. With dominance at 160-218 and 743-854, vaccine-associated CD4 TCRs spanned spike.

Only in-frame clones appear in the TCRdb table, and some are missing; sequencing was by immunoSEQ multiplex PCR. This table has over 130,000 clones, about 90% appearing once. A note on this clone: Its antigen is still unknown.

From germline, CDR1 is LGHNA and CDR2 YNFKEQ. V was shortened by 2 bases and J by 9 bases, with 8 bases between the two germline ends. The CDR3 runs 12 residues. The J gene is TRBJ1-5, the V gene TRBV4-2; possible D gene TRBD1, 5 bases. The sequencing here drew on peripheral blood, taken 28 days after the second AZD1222 dose. The TCR comes from an adult who received the AZD1222 COVID-19 vaccine. CDR3 nucleotides: TGTGCCAGCAGCCAATCAGGGCGGCCCCAGCATTTT. It encodes CASSQSGRPQHF.